This T cell receptor beta chain was obtained from a study of blood T cell repertoires in COVID-19. CDR3 length: 17 residues. Trimming shortened V by 0 bases and J by 4 bases, and 17 bases separated the two germline ends. Looked up from germline, CDR1 is SGHNT and CDR2 is YYREEE (reference sequence). The assay was immunoSEQ multiplex PCR, and TCRdb's table has in-frame clones only and misses some. Among approximately 160,000 clones listed, 70% to 80% were seen once. The clonotype originates from a man in his sixties with acute or convalescent COVID-19. The sample taken for sequencing was peripheral blood. The rearrangement joins TRBV5-4 to TRBJ2-1, with D possibly matching TRBD1 (6 bases). CDR3 sequence reads: CASSLVPNRAAYNEQFF. The CDR3 coding sequence is TGTGCCAGCAGCTTGGTCCCTAACAGGGCAGCGTACAATGAGCAGTTCTTC.